The subject of this entry is one T cell receptor (beta chain). Original processing methods: Reference gene primer amplification gave estimated nucleated cell counts. Libraries were prepared by immunoSEQ multiplex PCR; TCRdb keeps only in-frame clonotypes and omits some of them. V, J and clone size were drawn from that table, and D and trimming were deduced from the DNA. The profile shows some 91,000 clones, about nine tenths of them singletons. This entry belongs to a study of blood T cell repertoires in COVID-19. Study-level information: Some COVID-19 samples were acute and others convalescent; all came from the United States, Italy and Spain. The analysed material was cDNA or gDNA that came from T cells, B-cell-depleted T cells, or PBMCs.

From germline, CDR1 is SGHRS and CDR2 YFSETQ. Trimming took 4 bases from V and 0 from J; bases not matched to a gene: 11. The CDR3 totals 17 residues. Material: peripheral blood. The chain has TRBV5-1 and TRBJ1-1; 8 nucleotides agree with TRBD1. The sequence was obtained from a man aged 55-75 years with acute or convalescent COVID-19. CDR3 amino acids: CASSHHQTGAVNTEAFF. CDR3 sequence (DNA): TGCGCCAGCAGCCACCACCAGACAGGGGCGGTGAACACTGAAGCTTTCTTT.